Given below is one T cell receptor beta chain in context. The target antigen is unknown. With 3 bases removed from V and 5 bases from J, the gap between germline ends came to 14 bases. This CDR3 has 15 residues. Germline CDR1 reads LGHNA; CDR2 reads YNFKEQ. These data come from a study of persistence of HIV-infected CD4 T cells. Sequencing used immunoSEQ version 4 in survey mode. The protocol was immunoSEQ multiplex PCR, while the TCRdb copy is restricted to in-frame clones and leaves out a portion. The sample yields over 35,000 clones, 80% to 90% seen once. This nonspecific control used anti-CD3/anti-CD28 bead stimulation of CD4+ T cells. Sorting selected CD4+ T cells upregulating both CD40 ligand and CD69. Undetectable plasma HIV-1 RNA below 50 copies/mL lasted at least 4 years. For 18 hours, CD8-depleted PBMCs received anti-CD28/CD49d costimulation, a CD40-blocking antibody and enfuvirtide.

Source: CD4+ T cells sorted from PBMCs after approximately 20-hour stimulation, taken from a patient who received antiretroviral therapy. The sequence derives from an adult man with HIV who was CMV-seropositive. The V and J genes are TRBV4-2 and TRBJ1-5; the D is unclear. The CDR3 coding sequence is TGTGCCAGCAGCCAGAGGTATGGCCGGGATCAGCCCCAGCATTTT. Amino acids: CASSQRYGRDQPQHF.